A selection of T cell receptor beta chains follows, all from one sample in a study of human T cells and chemical hapten exposure. From the RACE reads, TCRdb called clonotypes with MiXCR, one entry per CDR3 protein. The sample carries about 30,000 distinct CDR3 sequences, about 9.3% recorded once. Sequencing was performed on whole blood, taken in connection with sensitization to the hapten diphenylcyclopropenone (DPC). The receptors originated from a middle-aged man with alopecia areata. Some clones in this sample may be carry-over from other donors' samples. CDR3s include the opening cysteine and the closing phenylalanine or tryptophan. The order of the fields is V gene, clone size, D gene, J gene, CDR3 DNA, CDR3 protein. D genes are given only for firm matches. Where a row states a size, it is once, few, many or the class of an expanded clone; other rows omit it.

v_call: TRBV12-3/TRBV12-4; clone_size: few; d_call: TRBD1; j_call: TRBJ2-6; cdr3_nt: TGTGCCAGCAGTTTCAGGACAGGGACTGGGGCCAACGTCCTGACTTTC; cdr3_aa: CASSFRTGTGANVLTF
v_call: TRBV9; clone_size: NA; d_call: NA; j_call: TRBJ2-2; cdr3_nt: TGTGCCAGCAGCGTCGCAGTGAACACCGGGGAGCTGTTTTTT; cdr3_aa: CASSVAVNTGELFF
v_call: TRBV19; clone_size: many; d_call: NA; j_call: TRBJ2-7; cdr3_nt: TGTGCCAGTAGTATAGCGGGAGCGGACTCCTACGAGCAGTACTTC; cdr3_aa: CASSIAGADSYEQYF
v_call: TRBV6-4; clone_size: few; d_call: NA; j_call: TRBJ2-2; cdr3_nt: TGTGCCAGTCGACTCGGGGCTCCGAACACCGGGGAGCTGTTTTTT; cdr3_aa: CASRLGAPNTGELFF
v_call: TRBV5-1; clone_size: many; d_call: TRBD1; j_call: TRBJ2-1; cdr3_nt: TGCGCCAGCAGCGAAAGGGACAGCCGGACCTCCAATGAGCAGTTCTTC; cdr3_aa: CASSERDSRTSNEQFF
v_call: TRBV28; clone_size: NA; d_call: NA; j_call: TRBJ1-1; cdr3_nt: TGTGCCAGCAGTTTATTGAGGGGAGGCGCTTTCTTT; cdr3_aa: CASSLLRGGAFF
v_call: TRBV20-1; clone_size: few; d_call: TRBD2; j_call: TRBJ2-3; cdr3_nt: TGCAGTGCTAGAAGGGCGGGAGTTGGAACGCAGTATTTT; cdr3_aa: CSARRAGVGTQYF
v_call: TRBV12-3/TRBV12-4; clone_size: few; d_call: NA; j_call: TRBJ1-2; cdr3_nt: TGTGCCAGCACCTACCTGGGGGGAAACTACACCTTC; cdr3_aa: CASTYLGGNYTF
v_call: TRBV4-3; clone_size: NA; d_call: NA; j_call: TRBJ1-2; cdr3_nt: TGCGCCAGCAGCCAAGAGGTGAACCAGATCGGCGGCTACACCTTC; cdr3_aa: CASSQEVNQIGGYTF
v_call: TRBV28; clone_size: few; d_call: NA; j_call: TRBJ2-5; cdr3_nt: TGTGCCACCGCTAAAGGAGGGGAGACCCAGTACTTC; cdr3_aa: CATAKGGETQYF
v_call: TRBV7-2; clone_size: NA; d_call: TRBD2; j_call: TRBJ2-7; cdr3_nt: TGTGCCAGCAGCCCCGGACTAGCGGGGATCTACGAGCAGTACTTC; cdr3_aa: CASSPGLAGIYEQYF
v_call: TRBV4-1; clone_size: many; d_call: NA; j_call: TRBJ2-7; cdr3_nt: TGCGCCAGCAGCCAAGACTACCACTACGAGCAGTACTTC; cdr3_aa: CASSQDYHYEQYF
v_call: TRBV11-2; clone_size: many; d_call: TRBD2; j_call: TRBJ2-3; cdr3_nt: TGTGCCAGCAGCTTTAGCGGGAGGGCAGATACGCAGTATTTT; cdr3_aa: CASSFSGRADTQYF
v_call: TRBV6-2/TRBV6-3; clone_size: many; d_call: NA; j_call: TRBJ2-3; cdr3_nt: TGTGCCAGCGCCCCACCCGGCCTGGGGGCAGATACGCAGTATTTT; cdr3_aa: CASAPPGLGADTQYF
v_call: TRBV12-3/TRBV12-4; clone_size: many; d_call: TRBD1; j_call: TRBJ1-3; cdr3_nt: TGTGCCAGCAGTTTGGGGACAGTTGGAAACACCATATATTTT; cdr3_aa: CASSLGTVGNTIYF
v_call: TRBV5-1; clone_size: many; d_call: NA; j_call: TRBJ2-5; cdr3_nt: TGCGCCAGCAGCGGTGAGGAGACCCAGTACTTC; cdr3_aa: CASSGEETQYF
v_call: TRBV2; clone_size: NA; d_call: NA; j_call: TRBJ1-6; cdr3_nt: TGTGCCAGCAGTGAAGTCCAGGGCATTGGGTCACCCCTCCACTTT; cdr3_aa: CASSEVQGIGSPLHF
v_call: TRBV3-1; clone_size: NA; d_call: NA; j_call: TRBJ2-2; cdr3_nt: TGTGCCAGCAGCCGCACGTACACCGGGGAGCTGTTTTTT; cdr3_aa: CASSRTYTGELFF
v_call: TRBV20-1; clone_size: many; d_call: NA; j_call: TRBJ1-4; cdr3_nt: TGCAGTGCGGAAACAGCGGCAACTAATGAAAAACTGTTTTTT; cdr3_aa: CSAETAATNEKLFF
v_call: TRBV20-1; clone_size: many; d_call: TRBD2; j_call: TRBJ2-1; cdr3_nt: TGCAGTGCTAGACTAGCGGGAGATCACTACAATGAGCAGTTCTTC; cdr3_aa: CSARLAGDHYNEQFF
v_call: TRBV3-1; clone_size: once; d_call: NA; j_call: TRBJ2-7; cdr3_nt: TGTGCCAGCGGACCGGAGTATCCCACCGTTGGCGAGCAGTACTTC; cdr3_aa: CASGPEYPTVGEQYF
v_call: TRBV9; clone_size: NA; d_call: TRBD2; j_call: TRBJ2-1; cdr3_nt: TGTGCCAGCAGCTTCGGACTAGCGAGCTCCTACAATGAGCAGTTCTTC; cdr3_aa: CASSFGLASSYNEQFF
v_call: TRBV6-5; clone_size: few; d_call: TRBD1; j_call: TRBJ2-3; cdr3_nt: TGTGCCAGCAGTTACCGCGGACAGGGCCGAAGGGCAGATACGCAGTATTTT; cdr3_aa: CASSYRGQGRRADTQYF
v_call: TRBV2; clone_size: many; d_call: NA; j_call: TRBJ2-2; cdr3_nt: TGTGCCAGCAGGAAGGGTTCCACCGGGGAGCTGTTTTTT; cdr3_aa: CASRKGSTGELFF
v_call: TRBV5-1; clone_size: many; d_call: TRBD1; j_call: TRBJ2-2; cdr3_nt: TGCGCCAGCAGCCTATTTACAGGGGGCAACACCGGGGAGCTGTTTTTT; cdr3_aa: CASSLFTGGNTGELFF
v_call: TRBV6-1; clone_size: many; d_call: TRBD1; j_call: TRBJ2-7; cdr3_nt: TGTGCCAGCACCAGGGGGTCCTACGAGCAGTACTTC; cdr3_aa: CASTRGSYEQYF
v_call: TRBV20-1; clone_size: NA; d_call: TRBD1; j_call: TRBJ1-2; cdr3_nt: TGCAGTTACGGGACAGACCATAACTATGGCTACACCTTC; cdr3_aa: CSYGTDHNYGYTF
v_call: TRBV28; clone_size: NA; d_call: NA; j_call: TRBJ2-4; cdr3_nt: TGTGCCAGCAGTCCGAGACAGTTAGCCAAAAACATTCAGTACTTC; cdr3_aa: CASSPRQLAKNIQYF